The T cell receptor beta chain described here comes from a study of T cells in Graves' hyperthyroidism and ophthalmopathy. Looking at the study overall: Before treatment of any kind, peripheral blood was taken at initial diagnosis.

Diagnoses used clinical symptoms, serum thyroxine and TRAb, thyroid ultrasound and orbital computed tomography. Blood sampling occurred at first hyperthyroidism diagnosis, ahead of any ophthalmopathy symptoms. Study-wide findings and caveats: Most expanded thyroid clonotypes above 0.001 recurred in blood.

CDR1 is SGHTS, CDR2 YDEGEE, per germline. The CDR3 is 13 residues long. After removal of 4 bases from V and 6 bases from J, the junction contained 5 bases not matched to a gene. Worth noting for this clonotype: Its antigen is unidentified.

Amplification of TCR beta CDR3 regions was performed using RNA transcripts as template. First-round RT-PCR targeting the TCR CDR3 was performed with the HTBI primer set. TCRdb processed the multiplex PCR reads anew with MiXCR; each CDR3 protein has one entry. The table has hundreds of thousands of distinct CDR3 sequences, around 20% seen once. Sequenced input: blood. This rearrangement joins TRBV5-8 to TRBJ1-1; 8 bases are a match to TRBD1. The sequence was collected from a woman between 45 and 60 years old with Graves' hyperthyroidism that later progressed to Graves' ophthalmopathy. CDR3 region: CASSGQGGAEAFF. The CDR3 nucleotides read TGTGCCAGCAGCGGACAGGGCGGGGCTGAAGCTTTCTTT.